This T cell receptor beta chain emerged from a study of regulatory T cells in long-lasting Graves disease. Study observations and caveats: Compared with new cases, persistent Graves' patients showed reduced TCR diversity. Patients with persistent disease shared 2,700 or so public clonotypes, outpacing the approximately 950 shared by new patients. It is possible that accuracy was reduced by the small size of the sample.

Building the TCR beta libraries relied on iRepertoire HTBI primers, and CDR3 regions underwent Arm-PCR. TCRdb itself ran the multiplex PCR reads through MiXCR, one entry per CDR3 protein. The sample holds roughly 450,000 distinct CDR3 sequences, more than 20% seen once. The germline gives CDR1 SQVTM, CDR2 ANQGSEA. V dropped 4 bases and J dropped 4 bases, with 7 bases sitting between them. CDR3 length: 12 amino acids. Time point noted: persistent/refractory GD, antithyroid drugs over 5 years with positive TRAb. PBMCs provided the RNA from which the TCR library was made. This clonotype was picked up many times. Its antigen is still unknown.

This sequence joins TRBV29-1 and TRBJ2-2; D is unclear. The TCR comes from a female donor with Graves disease. This material consisted of peripheral blood mononuclear cells (PBMCs), taken when the disease was refractory, from a patient treated with antithyroid drugs. CDR3 in DNA: TGCAGCGTTGGGTGGGCCACCGGGGAGCTGTTTTTT. It is translated as CSVGWATGELFF.